This T cell receptor (beta chain) was profiled in a study of T-cell reconstitution after alpha-beta-depleted transplantation in children. Broader study findings: Reports say that about two months after transplant, the alpha-beta T cells came out of several hundred graft clones that had expanded. T-cell counts and diversity at one year post-transplant came mainly from newly produced T cells.

Unique molecular identifiers were used to barcode this TCRbeta library. A single record per CDR3 protein comes from TCRdb applying MiXCR to the PCR reads. Of 250,000 to 300,000 distinct CDR3 sequences listed, roughly a tenth are singletons. This clonotype appeared a few times. Antigen: not known. The germline V gene encodes CDR1 LGHNA and CDR2 YNFKEQ. CDR3 length: 15 residues. The ends were cut back, 5 bases at V and 4 bases at J, with 14 bases in the middle. This specimen consisted of PBMCs, obtained before TCRalphabeta/CD19-depleted stem cell transplant. The genes are TRBV4-2 and TRBJ1-4; TRBD1 might be the D (6 bases). This receptor was obtained from a boy under two years old with acute myeloid leukemia, due to receive a stem cell transplant. The CDR3 sequence is CASSEGGKNNEKLFF. The CDR3 DNA is TGTGCCAGCAGCGAAGGGGGAAAGAATAATGAAAAACTGTTTTTT.